A single T cell receptor (beta chain) is shown here with its context. Sequencing was performed with immunoSEQ multiplex PCR; in TCRdb, only in-frame clones are kept and a portion is missing. The table lists more than 300,000 clones, about 77% of them singletons. This sample was included in a study of cytotoxic CD8 clonotypes in ibrutinib-treated CLL. V lost 1 base and J lost 1, with 8 bases in between. From germline, CDR1 is KGHSH and CDR2 LQKENI. The CDR3 sequence is 15 residues long. The source was PBMCs, collected before ibrutinib treatment. The chain recombines TRBV18 with TRBJ1-3; D gene unclear. This clonotype was obtained from a human donor with chronic lymphocytic leukemia. DNA for the CDR3: TGTGCCAGCTCACCACTGACGGTTTCTGGAAACACCATATATTTT. Its translation: CASSPLTVSGNTIYF.